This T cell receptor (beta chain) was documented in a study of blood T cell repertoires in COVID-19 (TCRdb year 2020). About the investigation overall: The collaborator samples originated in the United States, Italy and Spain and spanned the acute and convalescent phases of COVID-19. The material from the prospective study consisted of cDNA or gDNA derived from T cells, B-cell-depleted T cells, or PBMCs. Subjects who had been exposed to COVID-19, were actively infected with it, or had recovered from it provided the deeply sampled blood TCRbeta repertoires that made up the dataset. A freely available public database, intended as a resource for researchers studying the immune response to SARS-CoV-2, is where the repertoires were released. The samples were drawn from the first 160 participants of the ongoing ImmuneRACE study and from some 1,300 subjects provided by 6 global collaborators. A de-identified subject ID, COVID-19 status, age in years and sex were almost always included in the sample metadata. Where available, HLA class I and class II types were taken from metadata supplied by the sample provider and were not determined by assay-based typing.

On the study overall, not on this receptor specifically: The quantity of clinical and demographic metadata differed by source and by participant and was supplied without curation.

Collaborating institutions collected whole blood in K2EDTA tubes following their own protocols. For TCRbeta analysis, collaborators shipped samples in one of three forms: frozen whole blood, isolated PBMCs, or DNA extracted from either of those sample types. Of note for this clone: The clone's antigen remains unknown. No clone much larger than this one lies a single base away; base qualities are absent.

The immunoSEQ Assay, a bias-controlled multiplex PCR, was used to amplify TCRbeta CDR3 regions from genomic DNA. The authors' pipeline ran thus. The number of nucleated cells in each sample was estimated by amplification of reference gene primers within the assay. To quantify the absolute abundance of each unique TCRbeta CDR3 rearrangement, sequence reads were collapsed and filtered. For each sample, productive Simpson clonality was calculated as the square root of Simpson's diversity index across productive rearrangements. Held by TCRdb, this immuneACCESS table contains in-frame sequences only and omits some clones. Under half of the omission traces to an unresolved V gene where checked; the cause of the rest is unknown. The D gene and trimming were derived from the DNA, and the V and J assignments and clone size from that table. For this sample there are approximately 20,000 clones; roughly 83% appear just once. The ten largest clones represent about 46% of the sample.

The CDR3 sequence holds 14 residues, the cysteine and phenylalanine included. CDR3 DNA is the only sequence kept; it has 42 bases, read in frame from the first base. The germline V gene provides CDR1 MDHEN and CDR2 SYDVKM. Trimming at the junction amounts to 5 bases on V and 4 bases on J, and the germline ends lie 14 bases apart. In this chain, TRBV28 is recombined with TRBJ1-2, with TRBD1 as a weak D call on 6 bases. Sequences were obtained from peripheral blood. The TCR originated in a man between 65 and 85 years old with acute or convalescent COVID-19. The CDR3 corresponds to CASSPLGATYGYTF. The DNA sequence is TGTGCCAGCAGTCCCTTGGGGGCGACCTATGGCTACACCTTC.